Below, 3 T cell receptor beta chains from the same sample are listed, as sequenced in a study of blood T cell repertoires in COVID-19. Method: immunoSEQ multiplex PCR; TCRdb's copy keeps in-frame clones and lacks some. This sample yields roughly 190,000 clones, of which around four fifths are seen a single time; about 14% belongs to the top ten. The specimen sequenced was peripheral blood. The receptors were sampled from a woman in her seventies with COVID-19, enrolled during active disease.

V usage is TRBV6-2 or TRBV6-3 and J usage is TRBJ2-1; 10 bases are shared with TRBD2. The CDR3 runs 17 residues. V lost 0 bases, J lost 2 bases, and 4 bases stayed unmatched. Looked up from germline, CDR1 is MNHEY and CDR2 is SVGEGT. The CDR3 region is CASSYSLSGGTYNEQFF. CDR3 sequence (DNA): TGTGCCAGCAGTTACTCGCTTAGCGGGGGGACCTACAATGAGCAGTTCTTC.

CDR3 amino acids: CASSVENRVGSTEAFF. The CDR3 DNA sequence: TGTGCCAGCAGCGTCGAAAACAGGGTTGGGAGCACTGAAGCTTTCTTT. V usage is TRBV9 and J usage is TRBJ1-1, with a tentative D call TRBD1 (6 bases). V dropped 2 bases and J dropped 4 bases, with 18 bases sitting between them. Germline loops: CDR1 SGDLS, CDR2 YYNGEE. There are 16 residues in the CDR3. The full variable domain, its missing parts supplied by reference TRBV9 and TRBJ1-1, is DSGVTQTPKHLITATGQRVTLRCSPRSGDLSVYWYQQSLDQGLQFLIQYYNGEERAKGNILERFSAQQFPDLHSELNLSSLELGDSALYFCASSVENRVGSTEAFFGQGTRLTVV.

This clone has more than one count but fewer than ten. The V and J genes are TRBV3-1 (or the pseudogene TRBV3-2) and TRBJ1-4; 9 nucleotides match TRBD1. V was clipped by 8 bases and J by 8 bases; unmatched bases: 6. CDR1 is LGHDT and CDR2 is YNNKEL in the germline V gene (reference sequence). The CDR3 is 13 amino acids. CDR3 nucleotide sequence: TGTGCCAGCGGGACAGGGTTTGGAGAAAAACTGTTTTTT. Protein product: CASGTGFGEKLFF.